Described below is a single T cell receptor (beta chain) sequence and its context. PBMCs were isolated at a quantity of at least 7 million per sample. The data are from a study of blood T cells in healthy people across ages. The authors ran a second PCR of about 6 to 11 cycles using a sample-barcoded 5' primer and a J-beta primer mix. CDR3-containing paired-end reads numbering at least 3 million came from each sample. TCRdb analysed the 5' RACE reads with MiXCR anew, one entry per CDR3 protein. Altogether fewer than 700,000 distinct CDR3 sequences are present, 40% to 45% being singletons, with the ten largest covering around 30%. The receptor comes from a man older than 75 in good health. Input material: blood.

This chain's CDR3 is CASSELGQGRETQYF. CDR3 coding DNA: TGTGCCAGCAGTGAATTGGGACAGGGACGCGAGACCCAGTACTTC. The chain couples TRBV25-1 to TRBJ2-5, with 9 bases lining up with TRBD1. This CDR3 has 15 residues. Germline CDR1 MGHDK, CDR2 SYGVNS. Trimming at V came to 1 base and at J to 5 bases, leaving 5 bases not matched to a gene.